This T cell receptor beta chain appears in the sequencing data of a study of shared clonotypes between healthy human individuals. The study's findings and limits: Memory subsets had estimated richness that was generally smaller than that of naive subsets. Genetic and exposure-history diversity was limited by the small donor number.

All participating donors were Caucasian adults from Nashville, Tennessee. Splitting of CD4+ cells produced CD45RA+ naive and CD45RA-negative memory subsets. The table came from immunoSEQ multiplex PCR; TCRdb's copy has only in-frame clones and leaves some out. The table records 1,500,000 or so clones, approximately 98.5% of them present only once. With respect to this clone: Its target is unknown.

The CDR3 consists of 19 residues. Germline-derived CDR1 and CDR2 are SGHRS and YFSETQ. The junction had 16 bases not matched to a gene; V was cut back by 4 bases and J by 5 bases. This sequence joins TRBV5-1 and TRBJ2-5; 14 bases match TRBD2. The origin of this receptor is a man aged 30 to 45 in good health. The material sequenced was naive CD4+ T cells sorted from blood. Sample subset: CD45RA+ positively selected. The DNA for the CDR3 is TGCGCCAGCAGCCCCTCAGTGGGGACTAGCGGGAGTGGGCCCGAGACCCAGTACTTC. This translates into CASSPSVGTSGSGPETQYF.